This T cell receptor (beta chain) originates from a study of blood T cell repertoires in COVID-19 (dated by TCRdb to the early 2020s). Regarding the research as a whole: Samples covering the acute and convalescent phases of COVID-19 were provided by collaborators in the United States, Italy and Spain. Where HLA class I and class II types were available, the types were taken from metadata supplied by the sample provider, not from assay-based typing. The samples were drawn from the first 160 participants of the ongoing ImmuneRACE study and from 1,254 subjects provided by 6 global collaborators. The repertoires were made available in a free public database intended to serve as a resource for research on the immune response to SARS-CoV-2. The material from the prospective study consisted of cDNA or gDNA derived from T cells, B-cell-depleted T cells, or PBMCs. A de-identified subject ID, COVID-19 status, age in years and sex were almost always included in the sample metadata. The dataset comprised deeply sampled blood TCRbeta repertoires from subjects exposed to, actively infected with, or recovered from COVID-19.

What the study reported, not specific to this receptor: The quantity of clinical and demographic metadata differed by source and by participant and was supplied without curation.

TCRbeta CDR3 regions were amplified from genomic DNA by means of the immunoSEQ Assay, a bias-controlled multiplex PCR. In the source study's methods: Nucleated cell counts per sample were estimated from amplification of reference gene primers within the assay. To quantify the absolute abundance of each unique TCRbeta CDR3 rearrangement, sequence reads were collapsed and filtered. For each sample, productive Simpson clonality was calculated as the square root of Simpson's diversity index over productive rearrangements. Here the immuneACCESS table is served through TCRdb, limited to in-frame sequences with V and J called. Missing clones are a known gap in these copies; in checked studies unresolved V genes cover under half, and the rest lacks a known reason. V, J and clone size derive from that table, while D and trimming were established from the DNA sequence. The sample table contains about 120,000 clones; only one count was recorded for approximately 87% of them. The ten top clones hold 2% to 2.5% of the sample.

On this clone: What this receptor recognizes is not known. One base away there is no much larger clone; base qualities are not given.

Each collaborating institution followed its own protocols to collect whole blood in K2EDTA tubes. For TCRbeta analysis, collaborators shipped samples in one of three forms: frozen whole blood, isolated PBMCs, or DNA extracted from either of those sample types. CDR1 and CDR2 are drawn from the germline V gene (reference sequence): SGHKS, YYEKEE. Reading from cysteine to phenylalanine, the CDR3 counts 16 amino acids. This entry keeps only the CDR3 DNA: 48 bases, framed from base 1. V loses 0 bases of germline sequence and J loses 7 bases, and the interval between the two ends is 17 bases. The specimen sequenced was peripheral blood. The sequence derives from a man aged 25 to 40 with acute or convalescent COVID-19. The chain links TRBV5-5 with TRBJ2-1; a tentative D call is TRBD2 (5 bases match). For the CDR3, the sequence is CASSLASGVFGNEQFF. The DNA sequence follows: TGTGCCAGCAGCTTGGCCTCCGGGGTCTTCGGAAATGAGCAGTTCTTC.